The rows below give T cell receptor beta chains drawn from one sample of a study of TIL therapy for anti-PD-1-resistant metastatic lung cancer. This table comes from immunoSEQ multiplex PCR, and its TCRdb copy is limited to in-frame clones, with some not included. The table records 95,000 or so clones, less than 70% of them present only once. Sequenced here: tumor tissue, sampled at baseline. The receptors come from a person aged 25 to 80 with non-small cell lung cancer. CDR3s include the opening cysteine and the closing phenylalanine or tryptophan. Each record gives: CDR3 length, V gene, CDR3 protein.

len: 11; v_gene: TRBV5-1; CDR3aa: CASGYGYEQYF
len: 14; v_gene: TRBV18; CDR3aa: CASSPISTSREQYF
len: 15; v_gene: TRBV7-2; CDR3aa: CASSHRTSESGELFF
len: 13; v_gene: TRBV2; CDR3aa: CASSLDREETQYF
len: 14; v_gene: TRBV9; CDR3aa: CASSVGPANYGYTF
len: 15; v_gene: TRBV7-9; CDR3aa: CASSLSEWVGQPQHF
len: 12; v_gene: TRBV5-1; CDR3aa: CASSLQGADYTF
len: 12; v_gene: TRBV6-2/TRBV6-3; CDR3aa: CASSFGTDEQYF
len: 13; v_gene: TRBV3-1/TRBV3-2; CDR3aa: CASSQAGGEGYTF
len: 16; v_gene: TRBV6-5; CDR3aa: CASSSSGAGLEEKLFF
len: 16; v_gene: TRBV5-1; CDR3aa: CASSTAQGSSGREQYF
len: 12; v_gene: TRBV12-3/TRBV12-4; CDR3aa: CASSYGSLGQYF
len: 15; v_gene: TRBV4-3; CDR3aa: CASSQGYRQNTEAFF
len: 16; v_gene: TRBV7-2; CDR3aa: CASKESGGPGTDTQYF
len: 14; v_gene: TRBV11-2; CDR3aa: CASSFGQGGYGYTF
len: 15; v_gene: TRBV4-3; CDR3aa: CASSHVLAGHNEQFF
len: 11; v_gene: TRBV3-1/TRBV3-2; CDR3aa: CASSRGGEQFF
len: 17; v_gene: TRBV11-2; CDR3aa: CASSLVWVAGTGETQYF
len: 17; v_gene: TRBV24-1; CDR3aa: CATSDPSPGQGHEKLFF
len: 15; v_gene: TRBV2; CDR3aa: CASSWDTGGKETQYF
len: 15; v_gene: TRBV5-5; CDR3aa: CASSSAPGQGYEQYF
len: 16; v_gene: TRBV5-5; CDR3aa: CASSLARQGKNTEAFF
len: 18; v_gene: TRBV5-5; CDR3aa: CASSPTPGRSSYNSPLHF
len: 15; v_gene: TRBV13; CDR3aa: CASSLPAGAQETQYF
len: 15; v_gene: TRBV2; CDR3aa: CASRREGAITGELFF
len: 11; v_gene: TRBV6-5; CDR3aa: CASRGVTEAFF
len: 12; v_gene: TRBV5-6; CDR3aa: CASSPDRTGYTF
len: 15; v_gene: TRBV15; CDR3aa: CATSSRGGRAQEQFF
len: 15; v_gene: TRBV6-2/TRBV6-3; CDR3aa: CASSLELASSYEQYF
len: 14; v_gene: TRBV7-2; CDR3aa: CASSLGTGGSPLHF
len: 13; v_gene: TRBV12-3/TRBV12-4; CDR3aa: CASSLLVNTEAFF
len: 13; v_gene: TRBV2; CDR3aa: CASIGPGRGEQYF
len: 15; v_gene: TRBV6-2/TRBV6-3; CDR3aa: CASSYYRQGRREQYF